Below, 5 T cell receptor beta chains from the same sample are listed, as sequenced in a study of cytomegalovirus exposure and HLA in healthy donors. With 60 Vbeta and 13 Jbeta primers, the PCR was carried out. Assay used: immunoSEQ multiplex PCR; TCRdb lists only in-frame clones, some missing. The profile shows 140,000 or so clones, approximately 78% of them singletons. The sample comprised PBMCs. The receptors come from a young woman in good health and CMV-seropositive.

V and J are TRBV5-4 and TRBJ1-1; no clear D. This CDR3 is 14 amino acids long. Germline CDR1 is SGHNT and CDR2 is YYREEE (reference sequence). Deletions cut 4 bases from V and 1 base from J, with 11 bases between. The CDR3 loop is CASSLTPGNTEAFF. The CDR3 bases are TGTGCCAGCAGCCTTACCCCGGGGAACACTGAAGCTTTCTTT.

The CDR3 DNA is TGTGCCAGCAGCTTAGGGGAGGGCTATGGCTACACCTTC. This encodes CASSLGEGYGYTF. The chain is built from TRBV7-9 and TRBJ1-2; unclear D gene. The V end was cut by 1 base, the J end by 4 bases, with 7 bases between. Per germline, CDR1 SEHNR and CDR2 FQNEAQ (reference sequence). This CDR3 is built from 13 residues.

This chain uses TRBV28 with TRBJ1-5; D remains unclear. Germline CDR1 reads MDHEN; CDR2 reads SYDVKM. The CDR3 contains 10 residues. V was shortened by 6 bases and J by 6 bases, with 3 bases between the two germline ends. CDR3 sequence: CASSRQPQHF. CDR3 in DNA: TGTGCCAGCAGCCGTCAGCCCCAGCATTTT.

This clone was detected only a few times. The chain couples TRBV4-1 to TRBJ2-3; the D gene is possibly TRBD1 (6 bases). Trimming left V 1 base short and J 6 bases short, with 20 bases between. The CDR3 consists of 17 residues. From germline, CDR1 is MGHRA and CDR2 YSYEKL. DNA for the CDR3: TGCGCCAGCAGCCAAGCCACAGGGCTGGTTGGTTCGGATACGCAGTATTTT. Translated: CASSQATGLVGSDTQYF.

This sequence joins TRBV19 and TRBJ1-2; 8 nucleotides line up with TRBD1. The CDR3 has 14 residues. The germline CDR1 and CDR2 sequences are LNHDA and SQIVND (reference sequence). After removal of 5 bases from V and 6 bases from J, the junction contained 8 bases not matched to a gene. CDR3 residues: CASSSPDRAHGYTF. CDR3 DNA sequence: TGTGCCAGTAGTTCTCCGGACAGGGCCCATGGCTACACCTTC.